Presented here are 5 T cell receptor beta chains from one specimen sequenced in a study of tumor-infiltrating lymphocytes in primary liver carcinoma. Co-extraction of RNA and DNA was performed on about 20-32 mg of unsorted bulk tissue. Priming with a constant-region primer yielded TCR beta cDNA from about 480 ng total RNA. The TCR beta library was amplified through three nested multiplex PCR rounds in a modified ARM-PCR procedure. Researchers ran the first two PCR rounds for approximately 10 cycles each with TRBV1-TRBV30 forward primers and a C-beta reverse primer. TCRdb re-called the multiplex PCR reads with MiXCR, one entry per CDR3 protein. Among approximately 53,000 distinct CDR3 sequences listed, 65% to 85% were seen once. Sample: liver tumor tissue from sampling region 5. Subset of the sample: tumor region T5, tumor centre. The receptors come from a man aged 35 to 55 with primary liver carcinoma and hepatitis B virus infection.

Judged by abundance, this clonotype is medium-sized. The chain uses TRBV5-1 and TRBJ2-2; possible D gene TRBD1, 5 bases. V was shortened by 2 bases and J by 0 bases, with 11 bases between the two germline ends. The V gene's germline CDR1 is SGHRS and CDR2 YFSETQ. This CDR3 has 16 residues. The CDR3 region has the DNA TGCGCCAGCAGCTTACATCACAGGACGAACACCGGGGAGCTGTTTTTT. Translation gives CASSLHHRTNTGELFF.

This clonotype was detected once. One junction end disagrees with the germline gene, perhaps due to a read error. The V and J genes are TRBV10-3 and TRBJ2-3, with D possibly TRBD2 on 7 matching bases. This CDR3 region has 13 residues. The germline V gene has CDR1 ENHRY and CDR2 SYGVKD. The chain's CDR3 is CAIRRGRIDTQYF. The CDR3 DNA is TGTGCCATCAGGCGGGGGCGCATAGATACACAGTATTTT.

About this clonotype: The junction differs from germline at one of its ends, possibly a read error. The genes are TRBV4-3 and TRBJ2-3, with 14 bases identical to TRBD2. The germline V gene has CDR1 LGHNA and CDR2 YSLEER. The CDR3 has 20 amino acids. The CDR3 DNA reads TGCGCCAGCAACCAAGATCTTCCCTCCGGGACTAGCGGGAGAGCAGATACGTTGTATTTT. It encodes CASNQDLPSGTSGRADTLYF.

On this clonotype itself: An end of the junction differs from the germline gene, which may be a read error. This sequence joins TRBV11-2 and TRBJ2-1, with 14 bases that match TRBD2. This CDR3 contains 19 residues. Germline lookup yields CDR1 SGHAT and CDR2 FQNNGV. Written as DNA, the CDR3 is TGTGCCAGCACCTTCCAATGGGTGCCTGGGACTAGCGGGGGTCATGAGCAGCTCTTC. It encodes CASTFQWVPGTSGGHEQLF.

A note on this clonotype: The junction departs from the called germline gene at one end, perhaps through a read error. The chain joins TRBV7-8 to TRBJ2-5; 8 bases match TRBD1. The CDR3 sequence is 14 residues long. Germline V lookup: CDR1 SGHVS, CDR2 FQNEAQ. This CDR3 reads CVSSITGGRETQHF. As DNA, the CDR3 is TGTGTCAGCAGCATCACAGGGGGTAGAGAGACCCAGCACTTC.